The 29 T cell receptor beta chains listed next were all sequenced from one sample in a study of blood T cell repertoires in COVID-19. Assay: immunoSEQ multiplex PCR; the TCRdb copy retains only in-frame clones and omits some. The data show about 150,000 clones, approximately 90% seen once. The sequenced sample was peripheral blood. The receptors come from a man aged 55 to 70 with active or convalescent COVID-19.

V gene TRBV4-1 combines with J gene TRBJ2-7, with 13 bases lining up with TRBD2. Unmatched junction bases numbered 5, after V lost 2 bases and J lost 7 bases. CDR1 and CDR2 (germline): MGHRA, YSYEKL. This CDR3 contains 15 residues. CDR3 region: CASSQTGTSGTEQYF. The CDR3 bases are TGCGCCAGCAGCCAAACCGGGACTAGCGGGACTGAGCAGTACTTC.

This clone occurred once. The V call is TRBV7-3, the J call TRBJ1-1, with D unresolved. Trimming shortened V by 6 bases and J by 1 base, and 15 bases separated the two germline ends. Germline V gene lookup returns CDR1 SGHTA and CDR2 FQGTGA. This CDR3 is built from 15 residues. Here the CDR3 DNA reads TGTGCCAGCAGTCCCGAGAGGAGCGCGAACACTGAAGCTTTCTTT. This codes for CASSPERSANTEAFF.

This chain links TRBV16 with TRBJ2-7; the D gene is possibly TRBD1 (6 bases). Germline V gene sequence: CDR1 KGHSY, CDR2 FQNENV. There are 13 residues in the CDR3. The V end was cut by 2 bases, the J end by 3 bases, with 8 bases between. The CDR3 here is CASSQGQFYEQYF. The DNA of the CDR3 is TGTGCCAGCAGCCAAGGACAGTTCTACGAGCAGTACTTC.

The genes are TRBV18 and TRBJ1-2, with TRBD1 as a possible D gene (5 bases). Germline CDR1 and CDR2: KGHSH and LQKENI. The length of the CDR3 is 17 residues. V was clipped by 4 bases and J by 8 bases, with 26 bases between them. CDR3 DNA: TGTGCCAGCTCACTCGGAATCAGGGACTTACCCAGTAGCGGCTACACCTTC. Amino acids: CASSLGIRDLPSSGYTF. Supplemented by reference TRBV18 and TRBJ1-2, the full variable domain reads NAGVMQNPRHLVRRRGQEARLRCSPMKGHSHVYWYRQLPEEGLKFMVYLQKENIIDESGMPKERFSAEFPKEGPSILRIQQVVRGDSAAYFCASSLGIRDLPSSGYTFGSGTRLTVV.

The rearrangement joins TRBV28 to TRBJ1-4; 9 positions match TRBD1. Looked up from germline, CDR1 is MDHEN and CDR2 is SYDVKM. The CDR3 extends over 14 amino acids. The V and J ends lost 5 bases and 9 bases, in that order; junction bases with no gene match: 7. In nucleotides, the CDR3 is TGTGCCAGCAGTCTCCGGGACAGGGACCAAAAACTGTTTTTT. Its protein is CASSLRDRDQKLFF.

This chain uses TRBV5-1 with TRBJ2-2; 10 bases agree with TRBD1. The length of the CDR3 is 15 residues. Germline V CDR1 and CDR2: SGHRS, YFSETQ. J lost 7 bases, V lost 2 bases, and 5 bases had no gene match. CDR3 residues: CASSLRQGAGGELFF. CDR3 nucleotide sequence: TGCGCCAGCAGCTTAAGACAGGGGGCTGGCGGGGAGCTGTTTTTT.

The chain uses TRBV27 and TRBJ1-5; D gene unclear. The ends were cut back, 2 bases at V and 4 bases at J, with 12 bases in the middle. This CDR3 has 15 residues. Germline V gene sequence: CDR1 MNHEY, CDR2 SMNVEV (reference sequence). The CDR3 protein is CASSLEEGSNQPQHF. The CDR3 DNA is TGTGCCAGCAGTTTAGAAGAGGGATCAAATCAGCCCCAGCATTTT.

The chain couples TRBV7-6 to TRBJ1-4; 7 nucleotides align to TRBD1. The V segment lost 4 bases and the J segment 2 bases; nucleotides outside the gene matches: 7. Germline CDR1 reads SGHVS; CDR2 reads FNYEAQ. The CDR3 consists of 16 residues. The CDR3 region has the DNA TGTGCCAGCAGCTCCCGGCAGGGGGGTACTAATGAAAAACTGTTTTTT. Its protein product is CASSSRQGGTNEKLFF.

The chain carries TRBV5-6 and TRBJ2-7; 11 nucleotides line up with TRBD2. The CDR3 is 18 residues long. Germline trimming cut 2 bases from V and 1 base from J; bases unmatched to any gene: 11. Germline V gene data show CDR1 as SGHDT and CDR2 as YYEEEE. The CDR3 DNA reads TGTGCCAGCAGCTTCTCACTAGCGGGAGAGCGGGGGTCCTACGAGCAGTACTTC. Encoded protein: CASSFSLAGERGSYEQYF.

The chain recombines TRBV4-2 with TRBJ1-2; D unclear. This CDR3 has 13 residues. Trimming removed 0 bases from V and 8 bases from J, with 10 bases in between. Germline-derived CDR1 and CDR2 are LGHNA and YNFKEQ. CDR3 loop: CASSQDNSGGYTF. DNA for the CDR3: TGTGCCAGCAGCCAAGACAACAGTGGGGGCTACACCTTC.

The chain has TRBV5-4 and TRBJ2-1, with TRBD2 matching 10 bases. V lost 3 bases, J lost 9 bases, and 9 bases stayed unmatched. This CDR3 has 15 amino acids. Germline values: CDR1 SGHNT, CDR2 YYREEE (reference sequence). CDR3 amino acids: CASSYPAGGPGEQFF. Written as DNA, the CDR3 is TGTGCCAGCAGCTACCCAGCGGGAGGGCCGGGTGAGCAGTTCTTC.

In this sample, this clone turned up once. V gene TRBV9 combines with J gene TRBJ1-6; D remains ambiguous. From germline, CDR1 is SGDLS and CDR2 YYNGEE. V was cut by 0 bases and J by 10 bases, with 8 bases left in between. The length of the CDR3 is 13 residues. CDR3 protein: CASSVGTGSPLHF. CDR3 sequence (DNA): TGTGCCAGCAGCGTAGGAACGGGATCACCCCTCCACTTT.

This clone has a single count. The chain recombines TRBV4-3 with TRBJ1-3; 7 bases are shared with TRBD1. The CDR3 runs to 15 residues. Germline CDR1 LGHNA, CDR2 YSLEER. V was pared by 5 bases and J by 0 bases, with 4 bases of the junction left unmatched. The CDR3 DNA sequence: TGCGCCAGCAGCTTCGACAGGGTCTCTGGAAACACCATATATTTT. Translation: CASSFDRVSGNTIYF.

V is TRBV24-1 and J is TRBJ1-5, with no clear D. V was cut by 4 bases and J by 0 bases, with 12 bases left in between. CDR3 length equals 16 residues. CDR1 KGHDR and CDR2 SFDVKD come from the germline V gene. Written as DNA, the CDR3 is TGTGCCACCAGTGAAAAATCAGATTATAGCAATCAGCCCCAGCATTTT. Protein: CATSEKSDYSNQPQHF.

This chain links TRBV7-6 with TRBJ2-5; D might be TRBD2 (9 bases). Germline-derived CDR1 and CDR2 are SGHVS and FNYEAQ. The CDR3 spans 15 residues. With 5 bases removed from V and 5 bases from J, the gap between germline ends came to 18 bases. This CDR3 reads CASSQGAGGLETQYF. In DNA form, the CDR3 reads TGTGCCAGCAGCCAGGGGGCGGGGGGGCTTGAGACCCAGTACTTC.

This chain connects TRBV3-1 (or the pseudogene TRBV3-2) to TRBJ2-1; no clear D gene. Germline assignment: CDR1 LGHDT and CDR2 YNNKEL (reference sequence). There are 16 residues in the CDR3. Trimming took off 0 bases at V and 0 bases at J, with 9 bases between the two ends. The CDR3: CASSQDQPGSYNEQFF. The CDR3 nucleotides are TGTGCCAGCAGCCAAGATCAACCGGGCTCCTACAATGAGCAGTTCTTC.

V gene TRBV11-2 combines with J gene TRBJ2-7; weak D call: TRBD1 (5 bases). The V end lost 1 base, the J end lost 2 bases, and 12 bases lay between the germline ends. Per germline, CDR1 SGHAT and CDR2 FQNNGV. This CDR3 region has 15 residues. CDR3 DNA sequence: TGTGCCAGCAGCTTAGGTAGGGCCAGGGCCTACGAGCAGTACTTC. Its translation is CASSLGRARAYEQYF. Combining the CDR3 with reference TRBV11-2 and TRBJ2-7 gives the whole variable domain EAGVAQSPRYKIIEKRQSVAFWCNPISGHATLYWYQQILGQGPKLLIQFQNNGVVDDSQLPKDRFSAERLKGVDSTLKIQPAKLEDSAVYLCASSLGRARAYEQYFGPGTRLTVT.

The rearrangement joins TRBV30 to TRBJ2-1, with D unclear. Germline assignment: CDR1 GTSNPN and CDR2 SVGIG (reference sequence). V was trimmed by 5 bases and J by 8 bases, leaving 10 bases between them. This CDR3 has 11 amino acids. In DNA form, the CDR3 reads TGTGCCTGGTCGTTAACTCATGAGCAGTTCTTC. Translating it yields CAWSLTHEQFF. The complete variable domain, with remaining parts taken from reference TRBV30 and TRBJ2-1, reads SQTIHQWPATLVQPVGSPLSLECTVEGTSNPNLYWYRQAAGRGLQLLFYSVGIGQISSEVPQNLSASRPQDRQFILSSKKLLLSDSGFYLCAWSLTHEQFFGPGTRLTVL.

CDR3 residues: CTSSQELGTSGRALLYEQYF. In DNA, the CDR3 is TGCACCAGCAGCCAAGAACTTGGGACTAGCGGGAGGGCCCTTTTATACGAGCAGTACTTC. The chain links TRBV1 to TRBJ2-7; the D call of TRBD2 is as the table states it, not checked on the DNA. TRBV1 is a recognized pseudogene. This CDR3 is built from 20 residues.

In DNA, the CDR3 is TGCGCCAGCAGTCAGTCGAGCTGGCGCCGGGGGAATGAAAAACTGTTTTTT. It codes for CASSQSSWRRGNEKLFF. This chain uses TRBV23-1 with TRBJ1-4, with a tentative D call TRBD1 (5 bases). Being an ORF, TRBV23-1 has a function that is uncertain. V was cut by 3 bases and J by 5 bases, with 19 bases left in between. CDR3 length: 17 amino acids.

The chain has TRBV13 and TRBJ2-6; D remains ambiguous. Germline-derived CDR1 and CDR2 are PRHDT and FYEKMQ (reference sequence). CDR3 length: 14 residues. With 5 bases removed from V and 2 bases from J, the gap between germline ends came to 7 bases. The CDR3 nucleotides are TGTGCCAGCAGCCTCAGTACTGGGGCCAACGTCCTGACTTTC. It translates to CASSLSTGANVLTF. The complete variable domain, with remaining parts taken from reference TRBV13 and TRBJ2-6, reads AAGVIQSPRHLIKEKRETATLKCYPIPRHDTVYWYQQGPGQDPQFLISFYEKMQSDKGSIPDRFSAQQFSDYHSELNMSSLELGDSALYFCASSLSTGANVLTFGAGSRLTVL.

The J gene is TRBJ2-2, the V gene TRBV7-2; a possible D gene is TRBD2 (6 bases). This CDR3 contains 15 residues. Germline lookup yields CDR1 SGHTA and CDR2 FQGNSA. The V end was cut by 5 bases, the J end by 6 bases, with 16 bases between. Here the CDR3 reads CASSRRVRGAGELFF. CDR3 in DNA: TGTGCCAGCAGCCGCCGGGTCCGCGGGGCCGGGGAGCTGTTTTTT. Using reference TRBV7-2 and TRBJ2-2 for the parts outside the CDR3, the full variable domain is GAGVSQSPSNKVTEKGKDVELRCDPISGHTALYWYRQSLGQGLEFLIYFQGNSAPDKSGLPSDRFSAERTGGSVSTLTIQRTQQEDSAVYLCASSRRVRGAGELFFGEGSRLTVL.

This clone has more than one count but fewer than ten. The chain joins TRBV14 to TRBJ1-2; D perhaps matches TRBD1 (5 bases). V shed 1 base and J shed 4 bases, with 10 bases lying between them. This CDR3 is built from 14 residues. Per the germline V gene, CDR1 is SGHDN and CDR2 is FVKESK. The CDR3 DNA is TGTGCCAGCAGCCAAGCTGTGGGGGGCTATGGCTACACCTTC. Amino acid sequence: CASSQAVGGYGYTF.

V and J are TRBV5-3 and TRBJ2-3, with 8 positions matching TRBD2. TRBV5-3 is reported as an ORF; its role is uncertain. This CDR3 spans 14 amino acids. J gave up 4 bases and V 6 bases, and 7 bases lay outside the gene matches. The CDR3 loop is CARMLQREPDTQYF. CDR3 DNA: TGTGCCAGAATGCTCCAGCGGGAGCCAGATACGCAGTATTTT.

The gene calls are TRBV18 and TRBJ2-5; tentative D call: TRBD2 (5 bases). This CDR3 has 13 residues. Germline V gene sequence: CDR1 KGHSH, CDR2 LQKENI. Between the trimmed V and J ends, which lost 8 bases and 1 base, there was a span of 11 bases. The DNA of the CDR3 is TGTGCCAGCCTCTTCGGGATCCAAGAGACCCAGTACTTC. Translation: CASLFGIQETQYF.

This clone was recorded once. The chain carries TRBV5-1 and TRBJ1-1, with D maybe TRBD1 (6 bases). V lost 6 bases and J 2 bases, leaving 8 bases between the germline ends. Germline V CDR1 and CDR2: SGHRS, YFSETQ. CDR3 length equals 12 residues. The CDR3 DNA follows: TGCGCCAGCACGACAGGTAACACTGAAGCTTTCTTT. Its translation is CASTTGNTEAFF. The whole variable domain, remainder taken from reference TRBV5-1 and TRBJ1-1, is KAGVTQTPRYLIKTRGQQVTLSCSPISGHRSVSWYQQTPGQGLQFLFEYFSETQRNKGNFPGRFSGRQFSNSRSEMNVSTLELGDSALYLCASTTGNTEAFFGQGTRLTVV.

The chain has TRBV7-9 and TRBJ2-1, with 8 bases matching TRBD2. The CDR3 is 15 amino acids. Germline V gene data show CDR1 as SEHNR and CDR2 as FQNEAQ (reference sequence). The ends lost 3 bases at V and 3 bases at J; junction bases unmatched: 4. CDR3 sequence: CASSLGRGVYNEQFF. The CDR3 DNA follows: TGTGCCAGCAGCTTGGGGCGGGGGGTCTACAATGAGCAGTTCTTC.

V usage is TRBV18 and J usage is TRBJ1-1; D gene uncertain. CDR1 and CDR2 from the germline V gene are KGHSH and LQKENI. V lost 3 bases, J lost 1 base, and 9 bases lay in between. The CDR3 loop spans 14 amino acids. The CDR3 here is CASSPAQRNTEAFF. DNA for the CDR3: TGTGCCAGCTCACCCGCACAGAGGAACACTGAAGCTTTCTTT.

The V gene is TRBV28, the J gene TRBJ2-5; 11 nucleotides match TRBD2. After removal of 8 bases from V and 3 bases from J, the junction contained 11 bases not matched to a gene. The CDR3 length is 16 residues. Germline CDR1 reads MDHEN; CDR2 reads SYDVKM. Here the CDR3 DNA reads TGTGCCAGCTCAGCCATTAGCGGGAGGGGGGAAGAGACCCAGTACTTC. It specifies CASSAISGRGEETQYF.